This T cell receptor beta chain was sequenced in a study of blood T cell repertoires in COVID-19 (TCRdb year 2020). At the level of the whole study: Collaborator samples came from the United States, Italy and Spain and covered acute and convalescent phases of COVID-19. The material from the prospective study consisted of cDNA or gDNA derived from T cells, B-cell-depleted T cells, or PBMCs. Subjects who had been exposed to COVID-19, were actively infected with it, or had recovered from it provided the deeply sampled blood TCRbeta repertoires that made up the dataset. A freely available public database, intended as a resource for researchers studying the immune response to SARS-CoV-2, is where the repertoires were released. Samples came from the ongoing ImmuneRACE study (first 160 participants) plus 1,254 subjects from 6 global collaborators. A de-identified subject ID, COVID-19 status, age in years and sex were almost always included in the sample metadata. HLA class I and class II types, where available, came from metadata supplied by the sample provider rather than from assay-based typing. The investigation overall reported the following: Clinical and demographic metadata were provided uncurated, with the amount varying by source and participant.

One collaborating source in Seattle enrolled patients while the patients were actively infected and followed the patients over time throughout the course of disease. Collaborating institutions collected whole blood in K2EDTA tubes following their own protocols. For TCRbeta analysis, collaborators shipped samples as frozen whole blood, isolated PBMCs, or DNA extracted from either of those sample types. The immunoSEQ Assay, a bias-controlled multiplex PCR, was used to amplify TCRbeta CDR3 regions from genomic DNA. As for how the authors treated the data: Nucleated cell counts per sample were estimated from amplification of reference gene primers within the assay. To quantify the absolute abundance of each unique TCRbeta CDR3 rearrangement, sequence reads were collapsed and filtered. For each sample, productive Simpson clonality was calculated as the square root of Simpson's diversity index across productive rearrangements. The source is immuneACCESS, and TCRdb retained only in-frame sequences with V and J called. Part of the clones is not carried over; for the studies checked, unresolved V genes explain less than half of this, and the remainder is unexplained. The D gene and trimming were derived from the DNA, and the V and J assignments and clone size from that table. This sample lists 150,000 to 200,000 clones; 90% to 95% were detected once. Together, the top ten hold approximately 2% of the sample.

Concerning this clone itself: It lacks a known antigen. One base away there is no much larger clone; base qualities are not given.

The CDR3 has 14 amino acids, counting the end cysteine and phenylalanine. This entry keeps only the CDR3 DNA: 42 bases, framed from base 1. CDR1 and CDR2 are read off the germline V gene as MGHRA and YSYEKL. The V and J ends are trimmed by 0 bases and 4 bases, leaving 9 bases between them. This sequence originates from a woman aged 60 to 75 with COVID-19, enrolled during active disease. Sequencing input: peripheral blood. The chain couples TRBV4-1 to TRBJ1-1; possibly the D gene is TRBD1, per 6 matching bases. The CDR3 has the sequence CASSQEDRPTEAFF. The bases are TGCGCCAGCAGCCAAGAAGACAGGCCCACTGAAGCTTTCTTT.